A selection of T cell receptor beta chains follows, all from one sample in a study of OX40 agonist ivuxolimab in advanced cancers. Some clones are missing from TCRdb's copy, which holds only in-frame ones; the method was immunoSEQ multiplex PCR. The sample consists of some 74,000 clones, 75% to 95% of them appearing once. The input for sequencing was CD4+ or CD8+ T cells sorted from blood, taken in a trial of the OX40 agonist ivuxolimab. The receptors here all came from an adult with an advanced solid tumor such as melanoma, head and neck, liver or kidney cancer. The CDR3 runs from the conserved cysteine through the conserved F or W. Each record gives: V gene, J gene, D gene, CDR3 DNA, CDR3 protein. D genes are given only for firm matches.

>TRBV5-4|TRBJ2-5|NA
TGTGCCAGCAGCTTACAAGAGACCCAGTACTTC
CASSLQETQYF
>TRBV5-4|TRBJ2-2|NA
TGTGCCAGCAGCTTAGGGAGTAGTCTAGCCTCCGGGGAGCTGTTTTTT
CASSLGSSLASGELFF
>TRBV28|TRBJ1-2|NA
TGTGCCAGCAGTCCAGACAGGCTAACTGGCTACACCTTC
CASSPDRLTGYTF
>TRBV5-1|TRBJ1-2|NA
TGCGCCAGCAGCTTGGTTCAGGGACAAAATGGCTACACCTTC
CASSLVQGQNGYTF
>TRBV5-4|TRBJ2-6|TRBD2
TGTGCCAGCAGCTGGATGGGGGGGTCTGGGGCCAACGTCCTGACTTTC
CASSWMGGSGANVLTF
>TRBV7-9|TRBJ1-3|NA
TGTGCCAGCGAGGCCTCCAGCTCTGGAAACACCATATATTTT
CASEASSSGNTIYF
>TRBV5-4|TRBJ2-5|TRBD2
TGTGCCAGCAGCTTTGGACTAGCGGGTGCGTTAGAGACCCAGTACTTC
CASSFGLAGALETQYF
>TRBV29-1|TRBJ2-7|NA
TGCAGCGTTGGCGGAAGGACAACCGACGAGCAGTACTTC
CSVGGRTTDEQYF
>TRBV6-5|TRBJ1-2|NA
TGTGCCAGCAGTTACTCCCAGACAGGCGACTATGGCTACACCTTC
CASSYSQTGDYGYTF
>TRBV30|TRBJ2-7|NA
TGTGCCTGGAGTCCAGCGCTGACCTACGAGCAGTACTTC
CAWSPALTYEQYF
>TRBV19|TRBJ2-1|NA
TGTGCCAGTAAGGGGCGGGATTCCTACAATGAGCAGTTCTTC
CASKGRDSYNEQFF
>TRBV28|TRBJ2-7|NA
TGTGCCAGCCGAGGGTCTGAAGTGGGCTACGAGCAGTACTTC
CASRGSEVGYEQYF
>TRBV19|TRBJ2-3|NA
TGTGCCAGTAGTATTTTGGGGCCCCGAGGGGATACGCAGTATTTT
CASSILGPRGDTQYF
>TRBV5-4|TRBJ1-2|NA
TGTGCCAGCAGCTTGGACAGACGTCTTAATGGCTACACCTTC
CASSLDRRLNGYTF
>TRBV5-1|TRBJ2-1|NA
TGCGCCAGCAGCTTGCTGGGTTTTCTCGGGAATGAGCAGTTCTTC
CASSLLGFLGNEQFF
>TRBV28|TRBJ2-7|NA
TGTGCCAGCAGTTTACTGATAGGCCCTAGCGAGCAGTACTTC
CASSLLIGPSEQYF
>TRBV7-9|TRBJ2-3|TRBD2
TGTGCCAGCAGCTCCCCCGGAGGGAGCGGGGTCTTCACAGATACGCAGTATTTT
CASSSPGGSGVFTDTQYF
>TRBV19|TRBJ1-1|TRBD1
TGTGCCAGTAGTATAAGTCGAAGGGGGCAGAACACTGAAGCTTTCTTT
CASSISRRGQNTEAFF
>TRBV23-1|TRBJ1-4|NA
TGCGCCAGCAGCCGGAAAGCGGCAACTAATGAAAAACTGTTTTTT
CASSRKAATNEKLFF
>TRBV2|TRBJ2-7|TRBD2
TGTGCCAGTACAGAAACGAAGCGGGAGTTTTTGTACTTC
CASTETKREFLYF